The present entry profiles one TCR beta chain with its context. The data were obtained in a study of cytomegalovirus exposure and HLA in healthy donors. The ends were cut back, 2 bases at V and 5 bases at J, with 14 bases in the middle. This CDR3 has 15 amino acids. Germline CDR1 and CDR2: MNHEY and SVGAGI. The PCR ran on 60 Vbeta and 13 Jbeta primers. Sequenced by immunoSEQ multiplex PCR; TCRdb stores in-frame clones only, minus some. The sample records about 120,000 clones, about four fifths being singletons. Sample: PBMCs. The receptor's source is a female donor in good health and CMV-seropositive. The chain carries TRBV6-5 and TRBJ2-3; the D gene is possibly TRBD2 (7 bases). This CDR3 is CASSYAGAGKDTQYF. The CDR3 DNA reads TGTGCCAGCAGTTACGCGGGGGCGGGGAAAGATACGCAGTATTTT.